A single sample is the source of the 2 T cell receptor beta chains below, sequenced in a study of T-cell reconstitution after alpha-beta-depleted transplantation in children. A library of TCRbeta sequences, prepared with unique molecular identifiers, was generated. One entry per CDR3 protein results from TCRdb running MiXCR on the PCR reads. The table has about 400,000 distinct CDR3 sequences, roughly 15% seen once. The source material was PBMCs, sampled from the stem cell graft. These receptors were collected from a human donor who donated a stem cell graft to a child with Fanconi anemia.

This chain connects TRBV12-3 or TRBV12-4 to TRBJ1-5, with D unresolved. The CDR3 is made up of 12 amino acids. The V end lost 6 bases, the J end lost 2 bases, and 5 bases lay between the germline ends. Here the CDR3 reads CASRLGNQPQHF. The CDR3 DNA sequence: TGTGCCAGCAGATTGGGCAATCAGCCCCAGCATTTT.

This clonotype was counted many times. V usage is TRBV7-2 and J usage is TRBJ2-3; D perhaps matches TRBD2 (6 bases). Germline V CDR1 and CDR2: SGHTA, FQGNSA. The CDR3 is 14 residues long. The V and J ends lost 8 bases and 2 bases respectively, with 14 bases between them. The CDR3 is CASRLSGDTDTQYF. In DNA, the CDR3 is TGTGCCAGCCGCCTTAGCGGTGACACAGATACGCAGTATTTT.